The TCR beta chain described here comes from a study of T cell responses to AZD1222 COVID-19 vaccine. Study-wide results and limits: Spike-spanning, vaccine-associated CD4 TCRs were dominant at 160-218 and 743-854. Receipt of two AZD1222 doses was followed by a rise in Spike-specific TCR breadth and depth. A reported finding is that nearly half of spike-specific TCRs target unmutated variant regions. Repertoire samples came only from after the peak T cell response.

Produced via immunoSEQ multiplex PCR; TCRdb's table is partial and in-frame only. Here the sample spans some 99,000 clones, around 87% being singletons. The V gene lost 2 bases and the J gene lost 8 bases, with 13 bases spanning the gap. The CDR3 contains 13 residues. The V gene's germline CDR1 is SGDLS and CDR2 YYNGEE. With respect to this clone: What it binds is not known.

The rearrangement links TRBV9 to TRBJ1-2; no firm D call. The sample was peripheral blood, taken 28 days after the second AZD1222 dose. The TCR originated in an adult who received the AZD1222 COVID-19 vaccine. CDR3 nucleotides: TGTGCCAGCAGCGTCGCCGACGGAGGGGGCTACACCTTC. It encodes CASSVADGGGYTF.